The 19 T cell receptor beta chains reported below all come from one sample, sequenced in a study of technical replicates of blood from a few donors. The method was immunoSEQ multiplex PCR; TCRdb's version includes in-frame clones alone and lacks a portion of them. The data show roughly 90,000 clones, around 93% seen once. What was sequenced was T cells isolated from PBMCs. These receptors originate from a human donor in good health.

V usage is TRBV2 and J usage is TRBJ2-5, with 10 bases aligning to TRBD1. Per the germline V gene, CDR1 is SNHLY and CDR2 is FYNNEI. Trimming took 7 bases from V and 2 from J; bases not matched to a gene: 7. The CDR3 runs 15 residues. Here the CDR3 DNA reads TGTGCCAGCACCGAGGGACAGGGGAATCAAGAGACCCAGTACTTC. It specifies CASTEGQGNQETQYF.

This clone was counted a single time. The J gene is TRBJ2-1, the V gene TRBV28; a weak D match, TRBD1 (6 bases). Trimming took off 6 bases at V and 4 bases at J, with 13 bases between the two ends. The germline gives CDR1 MDHEN, CDR2 SYDVKM. This CDR3 is built from 14 residues. The CDR3 DNA reads TGTGCCAGCAGGAACAGGGCGGTATACAATGAGCAGTTCTTC. It specifies CASRNRAVYNEQFF.

The sample holds one count of this clone. The CDR3 nucleotides are TGCGCCAGCAGCTTGTATGGACAGGGGAACACCGGGGAGCTGTTTTTT. Protein sequence: CASSLYGQGNTGELFF. The V gene is TRBV5-1, the J gene TRBJ2-2, with TRBD1 matching over 8 bases. Trimming cost V 1 base and J 1 base; bases outside gene matches: 3. The germline V gene has CDR1 SGHRS and CDR2 YFSETQ. CDR3 length: 16 amino acids.

V and J are TRBV5-1 and TRBJ2-1; D is possibly TRBD2 (7 bases). V shed 3 bases and J shed 15 bases, with 25 bases lying between them. From germline, CDR1 is SGHRS and CDR2 YFSETQ. This CDR3 is 15 amino acids long. This CDR3 is CASSSVGGASWGGFF. The CDR3 coding sequence is TGCGCCAGCAGCTCGGTGGGGGGGGCCAGCTGGGGTGGGTTCTTC.

The rearrangement uses TRBV19 and TRBJ2-5, with 9 bases aligning to TRBD1. V lost 5 bases, J lost 3 bases, and 4 bases stayed unmatched. In germline, CDR1 is LNHDA, CDR2 SQIVND (reference sequence). The CDR3 consists of 14 residues. As DNA, the CDR3 is TGTGCCAGTAGTTTAGGACAGGGGAAAGAGACCCAGTACTTC. Translated, it gives CASSLGQGKETQYF.

This chain uses TRBV7-9 with TRBJ1-2; no definite D call. The CDR3 loop spans 14 amino acids. Per germline, CDR1 SEHNR and CDR2 FQNEAQ (reference sequence). Trimming took 3 bases from V and 0 from J, leaving 8 bases between them. The chain's CDR3 is CASSLGVANYGYTF. In DNA, the CDR3 is TGTGCCAGCAGCTTGGGAGTAGCTAACTATGGCTACACCTTC.

CDR3 coding DNA: TGTGCCAGCAGCTCAACACAGGGGGCCTACGAGCAGTACTTC. This gives the protein CASSSTQGAYEQYF. The rearrangement links TRBV7-9 to TRBJ2-7; TRBD1 agrees at 8 bases. The trim removed 4 bases at V and 2 bases at J, leaving 4 bases unmatched. CDR3 length equals 14 residues. The germline gives CDR1 SEHNR, CDR2 FQNEAQ (reference sequence).

The genes are TRBV2 and TRBJ2-7; 7 positions agree with TRBD2. CDR1 is SNHLY and CDR2 is FYNNEI in the germline V gene. V was clipped by 8 bases and J by 2 bases; unmatched bases: 15. The CDR3 length is 16 residues. CDR3 loop: CASLRMRERGTYEQYF. The CDR3 nucleotides are TGTGCCAGCCTCCGAATGCGGGAGAGAGGGACCTACGAGCAGTACTTC.

This clone was recorded once. This sequence joins TRBV5-1 and TRBJ2-7; 11 nucleotides agree with TRBD2. Germline CDR1 SGHRS, CDR2 YFSETQ. The CDR3 totals 16 residues. The trim removed 2 bases at V and 0 bases at J, leaving 4 bases unmatched. For the CDR3, the DNA is TGCGCCAGCAGCTTTCTAGCGGGAGGTAACTCCTACGAGCAGTACTTC. Translation gives CASSFLAGGNSYEQYF.

This sequence joins TRBV7-8 and TRBJ1-5; no clear D. The V end lost 3 bases, the J end lost 3 bases, and 15 bases lay between the germline ends. In germline, CDR1 is SGHVS, CDR2 FQNEAQ. This CDR3 has 16 residues. The CDR3, as DNA: TGTGCCAGCAGCTTGTTATTTAGGAGGGACAATCAGCCCCAGCATTTT. This codes for CASSLLFRRDNQPQHF.

The chain uses TRBV5-6 and TRBJ1-1; D may be TRBD1 (6 bases). There are 14 residues in the CDR3. V shed 0 bases and J shed 0 bases, with 6 bases lying between them. Per the germline V gene, CDR1 is SGHDT and CDR2 is YYEEEE. CDR3 sequence (DNA): TGTGCCAGCAGCTTGGACAGGGTGAACACTGAAGCTTTCTTT. It codes for CASSLDRVNTEAFF.

This chain uses TRBV21-1 with TRBJ1-5; the table's D call, TRBD1, was not checked against the DNA. TRBV21-1 is a pseudogene locus. The CDR3 runs 14 residues. CDR3 region: CASSNRKFNQPQHF. DNA for the CDR3: TGTGCCAGCAGCAACAGGAAATTCAATCAGCCCCAGCATTTT.

The chain joins TRBV6-5 to TRBJ1-4; TRBD1 matches at 9 bases. Germline V gene sequence: CDR1 MNHEY, CDR2 SVGAGI. The CDR3 consists of 16 residues. The V and J ends lost 2 bases and 8 bases, in that order; junction bases with no gene match: 9. The CDR3 loop is CASSYTGQGRGEKLFF. Here the CDR3 DNA reads TGTGCCAGCAGTTACACCGGACAGGGGAGGGGAGAAAAACTGTTTTTT.

The table lists this clone with a count of one. Other DNA variants within this sample encode the same CDR3. The chain employs TRBV18 and TRBJ2-5; no reliable D call. The CDR3 covers 11 residues. In germline, CDR1 is KGHSH, CDR2 LQKENI. Trimming stripped 6 bases from V and 4 bases from J, with 6 bases between. This chain's CDR3 is CASSPGETQYF. CDR3 nucleotides: TGTGCCAGCTCCCCCGGAGAGACCCAGTACTTC.

The gene calls are TRBV9 and TRBJ1-6, with unresolved D. With 0 bases removed from V and 7 bases from J, the gap between germline ends came to 8 bases. The germline V gene has CDR1 SGDLS and CDR2 YYNGEE. CDR3 length: 14 amino acids. The CDR3 region has the DNA TGTGCCAGCAGCGTAGAGGGAGGGAATTCACCCCTCCACTTT. Its translation: CASSVEGGNSPLHF.

The rearrangement uses TRBV28 and TRBJ2-5; 8 positions agree with TRBD2. V shed 5 bases, J shed 5 bases, and the junction held 16 bases outside the gene matches. The germline V gene has CDR1 MDHEN and CDR2 SYDVKM. The length of the CDR3 is 17 residues. The CDR3 DNA reads as TGTGCCAGCAGTACACAAGCGGGAGCCAAGATCGGGGAGACCCAGTACTTC. This sequence encodes CASSTQAGAKIGETQYF.

The CDR3 DNA sequence: TGTGCCAGTAGTCCTTGGGGGGGGGTCTCTATCGAGCAGTACTTC. This sequence encodes CASSPWGGVSIEQYF. The chain combines TRBV19 with TRBJ2-7; 7 positions agree with TRBD2. The germline V gene has CDR1 LNHDA and CDR2 SQIVND (reference sequence). The CDR3 consists of 15 residues. V dropped 5 bases and J dropped 6; count of bases not matched to a gene: 13.

This clone was observed a handful of times. CDR3 sequence: CASSWVAGGAGNTGELFF. The DNA for the CDR3 is TGTGCCAGCAGTTGGGTAGCCGGGGGGGCCGGGAACACCGGGGAGCTGTTTTTT. The chain carries TRBV27 and TRBJ2-2; TRBD2 matches at 8 bases. V shed 4 bases, J shed 1 base, and the junction held 11 bases outside the gene matches. From germline, CDR1 is MNHEY and CDR2 SMNVEV (reference sequence). There are 18 residues in the CDR3.

The chain joins TRBV6-1 to TRBJ2-1; 9 bases map to TRBD2. V shed 4 bases and J 3 bases; nucleotides not matched to a gene: 7. This CDR3 contains 16 residues. CDR1 is MNHNS and CDR2 is SASEGT in the germline V gene. The CDR3 DNA sequence: TGTGCCAGCAGTGCCTTAGCGGGGGCCTTCTACAATGAGCAGTTCTTC. Translating it yields CASSALAGAFYNEQFF.